Sequencing of this T cell receptor (beta chain) was carried out in a study of T-cell memory formation after mild COVID-19. Constant-segment primers served in 5'RACE that generated TCR alpha and TCR beta cDNA libraries bearing sample barcodes and UMIs. TCRdb fed the 5' RACE reads into MiXCR, producing one record per CDR3 protein. The data hold roughly 190,000 distinct CDR3 sequences, with about 17% observed a single time. In the case of this clonotype: Its target is not known.

Whole-study results and caveats: Clones which contracted sat mainly in CM and EM if CD4+, and in EMRA if CD8+. Certain responding clones were present in pre-infection memory, suggesting participation of cross-reactive memory.

After removal of 5 bases from V and 2 bases from J, the junction contained 5 bases not matched to a gene. This CDR3 region has 15 residues. The V gene's germline CDR1 is KGHDR and CDR2 SFDVKD. The clonotype originates from an adult woman who had mild COVID-19 (a few samples of this study predate the infection). Cell type and time point are not known. Material: PBMCs or a T cell subset sorted from them (not recorded which). The genes are TRBV24-1 and TRBJ2-5; 9 bases are shared with TRBD2. The CDR3 nucleotides are TGTGCCACCAGTGCGGCTAGCGGGGAGCAAGAGACCCAGTACTTC. It encodes CATSAASGEQETQYF.